This entry is about one T cell receptor (beta chain). The source of the sample is a study of CD8 T cell repertoires and HIV-1 epitope variants. The wider study: Controls were a CMV, EBV and flu pool, Ebola AY9, and no peptide. Epitopes were three Gag families plus Nef HW9 and YT9.

Measured with immunoSEQ multiplex PCR; TCRdb has only the in-frame clones, and not every one. The sample includes 95,000 or so clones, just under 75% of them seen just once. Germline CDR1 SQVTM, CDR2 ANQGSEA. The CDR3 extends over 12 amino acids. V lost 4 bases and J lost 3, with 6 bases in between. The clonotype was recovered from a male donor with HIV. The sample was uncultured baseline CD8+ T cells from peripheral blood mononuclear cells (PBMCs). The rearrangement joins TRBV29-1 to TRBJ1-4; D remains unclear. The CDR3 DNA reads as TGCAGCGTTGGAAGGTCTAATGAAAAACTGTTTTTT. Translation gives CSVGRSNEKLFF.